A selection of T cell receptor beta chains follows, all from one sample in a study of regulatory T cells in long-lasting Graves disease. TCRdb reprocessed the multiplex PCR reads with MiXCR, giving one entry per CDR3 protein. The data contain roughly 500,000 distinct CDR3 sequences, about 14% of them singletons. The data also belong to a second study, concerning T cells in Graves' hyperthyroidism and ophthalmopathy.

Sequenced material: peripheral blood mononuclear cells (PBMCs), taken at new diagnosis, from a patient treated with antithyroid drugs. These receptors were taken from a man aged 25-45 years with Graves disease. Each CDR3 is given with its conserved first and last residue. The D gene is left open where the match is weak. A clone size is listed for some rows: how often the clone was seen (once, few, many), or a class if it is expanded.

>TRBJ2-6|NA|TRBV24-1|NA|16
CATSDRWSSGANVLTF
TGTGCCACCAGTGATCGCTGGAGCTCTGGGGCCAACGTCCTGACTTTC
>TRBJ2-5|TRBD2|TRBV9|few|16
CASSVELAGGGETQYF
TGTGCCAGCAGCGTAGAGCTAGCGGGAGGAGGAGAGACCCAGTACTTC
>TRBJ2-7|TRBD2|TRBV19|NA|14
CASSTSGTIYEQYF
TGTGCCAGTAGTACATCCGGGACTATCTACGAGCAGTACTTC
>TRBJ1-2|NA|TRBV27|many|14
CASSLSGSPRGYTF
TGTGCCAGCAGTTTATCCGGCAGCCCCCGGGGCTACACCTTC
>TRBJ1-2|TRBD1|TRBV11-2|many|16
CASSPIRDSRLYGYTF
TGTGCCAGCAGCCCGATCCGGGACAGCAGACTTTATGGCTACACCTTC
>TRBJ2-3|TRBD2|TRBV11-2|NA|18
CASSSFPGTSGTTDTQYF
TGTGCCAGCAGCTCTTTCCCCGGGACTAGCGGGACAACAGATACGCAGTATTTT
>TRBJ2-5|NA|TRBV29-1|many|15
CSVRRQGGLGETQYF
TGCAGCGTTCGTCGACAGGGAGGGTTGGGAGAGACCCAGTACTTC
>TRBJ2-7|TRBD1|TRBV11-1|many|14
CASSFSTGTNEQYF
TGTGCCAGCAGCTTTTCGACAGGGACCAACGAGCAGTACTTC
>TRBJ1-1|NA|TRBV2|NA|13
CASSGPGNTEAFF
TGTGCCAGCAGCGGGCCGGGGAACACTGAAGCTTTCTTT
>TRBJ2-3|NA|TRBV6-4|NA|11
CASISRPPQYF
TGTGCCAGCATCTCAAGGCCCCCGCAGTATTTT
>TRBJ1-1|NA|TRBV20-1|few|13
CSADPGTSTEAFF
TGCAGTGCGGACCCAGGAACTTCCACTGAAGCTTTCTTT
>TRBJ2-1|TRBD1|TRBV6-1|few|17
CASPSTRGPPRNNEQFF
TGTGCCAGCCCCTCTACCAGGGGGCCCCCTCGGAACAATGAGCAGTTCTTC
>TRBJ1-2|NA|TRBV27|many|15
CASSLSIQGPNGYTF
TGTGCCAGCAGTTTATCGATTCAGGGGCCGAATGGCTACACCTTC